Many counts were recorded for the clone carrying this T cell receptor (beta chain). The antigen is unknown. This entry is derived from a study of lung T cells in sarcoidosis with Löfgren's syndrome. General study findings and limits: TRAV12-1 and TRBV2 were reportedly most expanded in Löfgren's patients. Multiple Löfgren's syndrome patients reportedly shared TRAV12-1 and TRBV2 CDR3 motifs.

One entry per CDR3 protein results from TCRdb running MiXCR on the reads. The sample lists 58,000 or so distinct CDR3 sequences, about 20% occurring once. Trimming stripped 2 bases from V and 0 bases from J, with 5 bases between. The CDR3 length is 14 residues. Germline lookup yields CDR1 MNHNY and CDR2 SVGAGI (reference sequence). Sequencing used CD4+ T cells from PBMCs. The rearrangement uses TRBV6-6 and TRBJ1-3; D remains unclear. The TCR originated in a human donor with sarcoidosis (Löfgren's syndrome or another form), or a control subject (not recorded which). In DNA, the CDR3 is TGTGCCAGCAGTTACGTCTCCTCTGGAAACACCATATATTTT. Translating it yields CASSYVSSGNTIYF.